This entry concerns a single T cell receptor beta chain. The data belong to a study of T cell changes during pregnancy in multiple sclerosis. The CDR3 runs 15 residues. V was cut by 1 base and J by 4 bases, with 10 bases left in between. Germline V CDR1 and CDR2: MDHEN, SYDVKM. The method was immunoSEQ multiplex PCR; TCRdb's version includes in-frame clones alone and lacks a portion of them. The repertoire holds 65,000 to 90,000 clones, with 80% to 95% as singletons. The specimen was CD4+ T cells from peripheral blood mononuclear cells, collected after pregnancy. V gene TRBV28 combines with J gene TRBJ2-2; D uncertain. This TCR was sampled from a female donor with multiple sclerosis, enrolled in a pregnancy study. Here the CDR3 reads CASSLFTAITGELFF. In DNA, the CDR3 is TGTGCCAGCAGTTTATTTACAGCAATCACCGGGGAGCTGTTTTTT.